The clone carrying this TCR beta chain was seen a handful of times. The antigen is unknown. The data were obtained in a study of identical twins. The J segment lost 8 bases and the V segment lost 6 bases, leaving 6 bases of the junction unmatched. The CDR3 length is 12 residues. Template switching, a step in the protocol, added a universal primer site, and cDNA carried unique molecular identifiers. MiXCR, run by TCRdb on the 5' RACE reads, gives a single entry per CDR3 protein. This table holds a few hundred thousand distinct CDR3 sequences, more than 13% found once. Study-wide findings and caveats: Twin pairs had excess sharing that was weaker in beta out-of-frame sequences. Insertions were fewer in abundant cord blood beta clonotypes, whereas memory repertoires showed none of this pattern. Cross-sectional statistical analysis was relied on for the conclusions, without the same donors being followed.

This sample also appeared in a second study, on yellow fever vaccine responses in identical twins.

Sequences were obtained from CD4+ T cells sorted from blood. This chain uses TRBV12-3 or TRBV12-4 with TRBJ1-2; 7 bases match TRBD1. The receptor was derived from a woman aged 18-35 years in good health. The CDR3 DNA is TGTGCCAGCAGCCTAGGGACAGTGGGCTACACCTTC. Its translation: CASSLGTVGYTF.